The T cell receptor (beta chain) under discussion was sequenced for a study of blood T cell repertoires in COVID-19. Sequenced by immunoSEQ multiplex PCR; TCRdb stores in-frame clones only, minus some. The data show 290,000 or so clones, around 87% seen once. CDR3 length equals 16 residues. V gave up 1 base and J gave up 7 bases; unmatched junction bases: 7. Per the germline V gene, CDR1 is MNHNS and CDR2 is SASEGT. This chain uses TRBV6-1 with TRBJ1-6; 7 nucleotides agree with TRBD1. The receptor's source is a man in his 70s with acute or convalescent COVID-19. The sequenced material came from peripheral blood. CDR3 in amino acids: CASSEVGGAGNSPLHF. As DNA, the CDR3 is TGTGCCAGCAGTGAAGTAGGGGGCGCGGGGAATTCACCCCTCCACTTT.